Each of the 8 T cell receptor beta chains below was sequenced from the same sample in a study of cytomegalovirus exposure and HLA in healthy donors. Vbeta (60) and Jbeta (13) primers were used in the PCR. The assay was immunoSEQ multiplex PCR, and TCRdb's table has in-frame clones only and misses some. The sample carries some 90,000 clones, about two thirds recorded once. What was sequenced was PBMCs. The receptors stem from a man in his fifties or sixties in good health and CMV-seronegative.

This sequence joins TRBV23-1 and TRBJ2-7; D perhaps matches TRBD2 (5 bases). TRBV23-1 is reported as an ORF; its role is uncertain. Trimming cost V 3 bases and J 3 bases, with 15 bases left between them. This CDR3 has 15 amino acids. CDR3 sequence: CASSQGRAQYYEQYF. In nucleotides, the CDR3 is TGCGCCAGCAGTCAGGGGAGAGCTCAATACTACGAGCAGTACTTC.

CDR3 DNA sequence: TGTGCCAGTACCGTGGTAGAATCTAACTATGGCTACACCTTC. Residues: CASTVVESNYGYTF. J is TRBJ1-2 and V is TRBV2; D not certain. The CDR3 length is 14 residues. The germline CDR1 and CDR2 sequences are SNHLY and FYNNEI. Trimming stripped 9 bases from V and 0 bases from J, with 14 bases between.

The rearrangement links TRBV4-1 to TRBJ2-5, with 8 nucleotides matching TRBD1. The CDR3 has 15 amino acids. J was trimmed by 4 bases and V by 3 bases; bases with no gene match: 7. Germline V gives CDR1 MGHRA, CDR2 YSYEKL. The CDR3 region has the DNA TGCGCCAGCAGCCACGACAGGGGCATCGCAGAGACCCAGTACTTC. This codes for CASSHDRGIAETQYF.

This chain uses TRBV18 with TRBJ2-2; TRBD1 might be the D (7 bases). The V end was cut by 3 bases, the J end by 4 bases, with 18 bases between. This CDR3 spans 17 amino acids. Germline CDR1 and CDR2: KGHSH and LQKENI. CDR3 residues: CASSPLGGTEITGELFF. CDR3 bases: TGTGCCAGCTCACCTCTCGGAGGGACAGAGATCACCGGGGAGCTGTTTTTT.

The count of this clone is one. CDR3 in DNA: TGTGCCAGTATGAACAGGGACCTCGACCCCTATGGCTACACCTTC. It is translated as CASMNRDLDPYGYTF. The rearrangement links TRBV19 to TRBJ1-2; D is perhaps TRBD1 (6 bases). The CDR3 extends over 15 amino acids. Trimming shortened V by 7 bases and J by 4 bases, and 19 bases separated the two germline ends. Per the germline V gene, CDR1 is LNHDA and CDR2 is SQIVND (reference sequence).

This rearrangement joins TRBV5-1 to TRBJ1-3; 11 bases align to TRBD1. This CDR3 is 16 amino acids long. With 4 bases clipped from V and 1 base from J, the junction kept 4 bases outside the gene matches. CDR1 is SGHRS and CDR2 is YFSETQ in the germline V gene. The CDR3 nucleotides read TGCGCCAGCAGCCAGGGACAGGGGGGATCTGGAAACACCATATATTTT. Its translation: CASSQGQGGSGNTIYF.

The V gene is TRBV5-1, the J gene TRBJ2-2; TRBD1 agrees at 9 bases. There are 16 residues in the CDR3. From germline, CDR1 is SGHRS and CDR2 YFSETQ. The V and J ends lost 5 bases and 5 bases, in that order; junction bases with no gene match: 10. The CDR3 DNA follows: TGCGCCAGCAGTCGCGTCACAGGGGGCAGGACCGGGGAGCTGTTTTTT. As protein: CASSRVTGGRTGELFF.

The chain couples TRBV7-9 to TRBJ1-5; tentative D call: TRBD1 (5 bases). The CDR3 contains 14 residues. Germline V gives CDR1 SEHNR, CDR2 FQNEAQ (reference sequence). Deletions cut 7 bases from V and 0 bases from J, with 10 bases between. The CDR3 sequence: CASTPGDSNQPQHF. The DNA of the CDR3 is TGTGCCAGCACTCCGGGGGATAGCAATCAGCCCCAGCATTTT.